This paragraph covers one T cell receptor beta chain sequence. The antigen is undetermined. The data were obtained in a study of long-term antiretroviral therapy in people with HIV. Overall study context: There is a gap of about a decade between the earliest samples and the later 2015 immediate-ART recommendation. Study-level results: Pre-ART expanded TRB clones stayed dominant throughout, though often decreasing after ART.

From germline, CDR1 is LGHNA and CDR2 YSLEER. The CDR3 runs to 15 residues. With 5 bases removed from V and 7 bases from J, the gap between germline ends came to 21 bases. Running of the v3.0 immunoSEQ assay took place at survey level. Assay used: immunoSEQ multiplex PCR; TCRdb lists only in-frame clones, some missing. The table lists under 15,000 clones, around 90% of them singletons, with 20% to 25% in the top ten. The TCR originated in a woman in her forties with HIV. The rearrangement joins TRBV4-3 to TRBJ2-7, with D perhaps matching TRBD1 or TRBD2 (5 bases each). Sequences were derived from unsorted PBMCs, sampled 2.1 years after starting antiretroviral therapy. CDR3 nucleotide sequence: TGCGCCAGCAGCGGCCCACGGGGTTCCGAGGGGGAGCAGTACTTC. It is translated as CASSGPRGSEGEQYF.